The rows below give T cell receptor beta chains drawn from one sample of a study of cytomegalovirus exposure and HLA in healthy donors. Only in-frame clones appear in the TCRdb table, and some are missing; sequencing was by immunoSEQ multiplex PCR. The sample yields about 190,000 clones, 60% to 80% seen once. Material: PBMCs. The receptors originated from a young woman in good health and CMV-seropositive. Each CDR3 is given with its conserved first and last residue. Fields, in order: clone size, V gene, J gene, D gene, CDR3 protein, CDR3 DNA. D genes are given only for firm matches. The size of a clone is reported for some rows only, either as once, few or many, or as a class for expanded clones.

abundance: -
v_gene: TRBV10-3
j_gene: TRBJ2-7
d_gene: -
CDR3aa: CAISDRQGSSYEQYF
CDR3nt: TGTGCCATCAGTGATCGCCAGGGGAGCTCCTACGAGCAGTACTTC

abundance: -
v_gene: TRBV7-9
j_gene: TRBJ2-7
d_gene: TRBD1
CDR3aa: CASSQDRAEQYF
CDR3nt: TGTGCCAGCAGCCAGGACAGGGCCGAGCAGTACTTC

abundance: -
v_gene: TRBV7-9
j_gene: TRBJ2-1
d_gene: -
CDR3aa: CASSVGSLLYNEQFF
CDR3nt: TGTGCCAGCAGCGTTGGTAGTCTCCTATACAATGAGCAGTTCTTC

abundance: -
v_gene: TRBV6-6
j_gene: TRBJ2-3
d_gene: -
CDR3aa: CASSYSIGRGSDTQYF
CDR3nt: TGTGCCAGCAGTTACTCGATAGGCAGGGGTTCCGATACGCAGTATTTT

abundance: -
v_gene: TRBV7-9
j_gene: TRBJ2-5
d_gene: -
CDR3aa: CAASSLIRRRVETQYF
CDR3nt: TGTGCCGCCAGCAGTCTGATCCGACGGCGGGTCGAGACCCAGTACTTC

abundance: -
v_gene: TRBV2
j_gene: TRBJ1-5
d_gene: -
CDR3aa: CASSDDRRNQPQHF
CDR3nt: TGTGCCAGCAGCGATGACAGACGCAATCAGCCCCAGCATTTT

abundance: few
v_gene: TRBV5-1
j_gene: TRBJ2-1
d_gene: TRBD2
CDR3aa: CASSGSGGYNEQFF
CDR3nt: TGCGCCAGCAGTGGTAGCGGGGGCTACAATGAGCAGTTCTTC

abundance: -
v_gene: TRBV5-1
j_gene: TRBJ1-4
d_gene: -
CDR3aa: CASSSTGKANEKLFF
CDR3nt: TGCGCCAGCAGCTCAACAGGGAAGGCTAATGAAAAACTGTTTTTT

abundance: -
v_gene: TRBV19
j_gene: TRBJ1-5
d_gene: TRBD1
CDR3aa: CASSMFMGQGNQPQHF
CDR3nt: TGTGCCAGTAGTATGTTCATGGGACAGGGCAATCAGCCCCAGCATTTT

abundance: once
v_gene: TRBV28
j_gene: TRBJ2-7
d_gene: TRBD2
CDR3aa: CASSFRALAGGSEQYF
CDR3nt: TGTGCCAGCAGTTTTAGAGCGCTAGCGGGAGGTAGCGAGCAGTACTTC

abundance: -
v_gene: TRBV18
j_gene: TRBJ2-5
d_gene: -
CDR3aa: CASSPSGHQETQYF
CDR3nt: TGTGCCAGCTCACCCTCAGGGCACCAAGAGACCCAGTACTTC

abundance: -
v_gene: TRBV5-1
j_gene: TRBJ2-7
d_gene: TRBD2
CDR3aa: CASSWTSGYEQYF
CDR3nt: TGCGCCAGCAGCTGGACTAGCGGCTACGAGCAGTACTTC

abundance: -
v_gene: TRBV7-8
j_gene: TRBJ2-3
d_gene: TRBD2
CDR3aa: CASSLELARTGDTQYF
CDR3nt: TGTGCCAGCAGCTTAGAACTAGCGAGGACGGGAGATACGCAGTATTTT

abundance: -
v_gene: TRBV6-5
j_gene: TRBJ2-5
d_gene: -
CDR3aa: CASSYRGGFQETQYF
CDR3nt: TGTGCCAGCAGTTACCGCGGAGGGTTCCAAGAGACCCAGTACTTC

abundance: -
v_gene: TRBV5-1
j_gene: TRBJ2-3
d_gene: -
CDR3aa: CASSFREAPDTQYF
CDR3nt: TGCGCCAGCAGCTTCAGGGAGGCCCCAGATACGCAGTATTTT

abundance: once
v_gene: TRBV29-1
j_gene: TRBJ1-1
d_gene: TRBD1
CDR3aa: CSVGQGTEAFF
CDR3nt: TGCAGCGTTGGACAGGGAACTGAAGCTTTCTTT

abundance: once
v_gene: TRBV7-9
j_gene: TRBJ2-7
d_gene: -
CDR3aa: CASSLARAYEQYF
CDR3nt: TGTGCCAGCAGCTTAGCCAGGGCCTACGAGCAGTACTTC

abundance: -
v_gene: TRBV28
j_gene: TRBJ1-5
d_gene: -
CDR3aa: CASTDPEGFSNQPQHF
CDR3nt: TGTGCCAGCACCGACCCGGAGGGGTTTAGCAATCAGCCCCAGCATTTT

abundance: -
v_gene: TRBV28
j_gene: TRBJ2-7
d_gene: -
CDR3aa: CASSSSIPSYEQYF
CDR3nt: TGTGCCAGCAGTTCCAGTATCCCAAGCTACGAGCAGTACTTC

abundance: -
v_gene: TRBV5-5
j_gene: TRBJ2-2
d_gene: TRBD2
CDR3aa: CASSLASGVANTGELFF
CDR3nt: TGTGCCAGCAGCTTGGCTAGCGGGGTCGCGAACACCGGGGAGCTGTTTTTT

abundance: few
v_gene: TRBV28
j_gene: TRBJ2-1
d_gene: -
CDR3aa: CASSFKGNEQFF
CDR3nt: TGTGCCAGCAGTTTTAAGGGGAATGAGCAGTTCTTC

abundance: -
v_gene: TRBV2
j_gene: TRBJ2-1
d_gene: TRBD1
CDR3aa: CASNPPPGQGDNEQFF
CDR3nt: TGTGCCAGCAACCCACCCCCGGGACAGGGAGACAATGAGCAGTTCTTC

abundance: -
v_gene: TRBV6-5
j_gene: TRBJ1-5
d_gene: -
CDR3aa: CASSYEGVEPQHF
CDR3nt: TGTGCCAGCAGTTACGAAGGGGTTGAGCCCCAGCATTTT

abundance: once
v_gene: TRBV28
j_gene: TRBJ2-3
d_gene: -
CDR3aa: CASSLFGSGQSSTDTQYF
CDR3nt: TGTGCCAGCAGTTTATTTGGGAGCGGGCAGTCTAGCACAGATACGCAGTATTTT